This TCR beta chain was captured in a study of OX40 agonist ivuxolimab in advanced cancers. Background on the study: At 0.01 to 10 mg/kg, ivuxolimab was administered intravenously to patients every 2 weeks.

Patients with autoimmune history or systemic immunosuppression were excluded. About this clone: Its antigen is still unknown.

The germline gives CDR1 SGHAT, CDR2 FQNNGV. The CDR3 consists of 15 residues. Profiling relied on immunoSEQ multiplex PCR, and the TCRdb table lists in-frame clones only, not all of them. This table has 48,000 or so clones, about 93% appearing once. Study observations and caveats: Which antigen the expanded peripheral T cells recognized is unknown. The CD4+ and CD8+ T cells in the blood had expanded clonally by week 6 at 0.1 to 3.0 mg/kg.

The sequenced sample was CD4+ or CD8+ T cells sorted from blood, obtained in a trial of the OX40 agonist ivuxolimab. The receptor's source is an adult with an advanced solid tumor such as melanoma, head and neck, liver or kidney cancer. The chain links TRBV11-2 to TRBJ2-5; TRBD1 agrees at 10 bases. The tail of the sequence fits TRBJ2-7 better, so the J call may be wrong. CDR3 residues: CASSLLGTGEGEQYF. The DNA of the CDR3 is TGTGCCAGCAGCTTGCTCGGGACAGGGGAAGGCGAGCAGTACTTC.